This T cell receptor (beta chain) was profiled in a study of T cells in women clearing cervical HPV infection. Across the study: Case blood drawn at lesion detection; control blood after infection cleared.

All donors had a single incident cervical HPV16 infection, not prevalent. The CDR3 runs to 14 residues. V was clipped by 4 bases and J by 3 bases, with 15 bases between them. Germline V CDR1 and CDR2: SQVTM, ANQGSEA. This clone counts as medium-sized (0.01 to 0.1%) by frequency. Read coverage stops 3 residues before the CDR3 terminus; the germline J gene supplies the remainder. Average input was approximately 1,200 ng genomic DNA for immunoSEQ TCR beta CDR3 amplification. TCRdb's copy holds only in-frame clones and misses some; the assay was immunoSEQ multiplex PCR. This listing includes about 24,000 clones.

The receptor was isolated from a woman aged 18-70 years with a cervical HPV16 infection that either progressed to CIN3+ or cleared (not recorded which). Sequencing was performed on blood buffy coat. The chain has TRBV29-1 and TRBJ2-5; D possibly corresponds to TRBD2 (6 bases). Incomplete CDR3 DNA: TGCAGCGTTGGGAAGGGTACGGGGGAAGAGACC. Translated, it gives CSVGKGTGEET. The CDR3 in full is CSVGKGTGEETQYF. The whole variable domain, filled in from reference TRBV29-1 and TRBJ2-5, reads SAVISQKPSRDICQRGTSLTIQCQVDSQVTMMFWYRQQPGQSLTLIATANQGSEATYESGFVIDKFPISRPNLTFSTLTVSNMSPEDSSIYLCSVGKGTGEETQYFGPGTRLLVL.